What follows are 18 T cell receptor beta chains derived from one specimen sequenced in a study of shared clonotypes between healthy human individuals. Only in-frame clones appear in the TCRdb table, and some are missing; sequencing was by immunoSEQ multiplex PCR. The table lists around 650,000 clones, approximately 96% of them singletons. The naive CD8 subset, CD45RO-negative cells positively selected for CCR7, excluded terminally differentiated effector memory CD45RA+ cells. The specimen was naive CD8+ T cells sorted from blood. These receptors came from a woman between 25 and 40 years old in good health.

The rearrangement joins TRBV4-2 to TRBJ2-7; D gene ambiguous. Trimming pared 4 bases from V and 6 bases from J, leaving 22 bases between. CDR3 length equals 16 residues. CDR1 and CDR2 (germline): LGHNA, YNFKEQ. The CDR3 loop is CASSPGEASGYGEQYF. As DNA, the CDR3 is TGTGCCAGCAGCCCCGGTGAGGCTAGTGGCTACGGCGAGCAGTACTTC.

The chain combines TRBV27 with TRBJ2-1; 10 bases are shared with TRBD2. V lost 8 bases to trimming and J lost 9 bases; unmatched junction nucleotides: 10. The CDR3 runs to 14 residues. Germline-derived CDR1 and CDR2 are MNHEY and SMNVEV (reference sequence). CDR3 sequence reads: CASSIAGGGGEQFF. The CDR3, as DNA: TGTGCCAGCTCGATAGCGGGAGGAGGGGGTGAGCAGTTCTTC.

V usage is TRBV5-4 and J usage is TRBJ2-7; TRBD1 matches 10 bases. The CDR3 extends over 14 amino acids. V trimming: 0 bases; J trimming: 3 bases; junction bases outside the gene matches: 0. Per germline, CDR1 SGHNT and CDR2 YYREEE (reference sequence). The CDR3 nucleotides are TGTGCCAGCAGCTTGGGGACAGGGGGCTACGAGCAGTACTTC. It is translated as CASSLGTGGYEQYF. The full variable domain, in which reference TRBV5-4 and TRBJ2-7 provide the parts outside the CDR3, is ETGVTQSPTHLIKTRGQQVTLRCSSQSGHNTVSWYQQALGQGPQFIFQYYREEENGRGNFPPRFSGLQFPNYSSELNVNALELDDSALYLCASSLGTGGYEQYFGPGTRLTVT.

This CDR3 is CASSQDLAWVPNIGNTIYF. For the CDR3, the DNA is TGCGCCAGCAGCCAAGATCTCGCGTGGGTACCGAACATTGGAAACACCATATATTTT. This rearrangement joins TRBV4-1 to TRBJ1-3; D gene ambiguous. V was clipped by 0 bases and J by 3 bases, with 21 bases between them. Germline CDR1 reads MGHRA; CDR2 reads YSYEKL. The CDR3 loop spans 19 amino acids.

V is TRBV19 and J is TRBJ1-4; D uncertain. V lost 8 bases and J 5 bases, leaving 15 bases between the germline ends. This CDR3 region has 14 residues. Germline V CDR1 and CDR2: LNHDA, SQIVND (reference sequence). The CDR3 coding sequence is TGTGCCAGTGAGAACACCTTCGAAAATGAAAAACTGTTTTTT. Its protein product is CASENTFENEKLFF.

The V call is TRBV15, the J call TRBJ2-7, with D tentatively TRBD1 or TRBD2 (5 bases each). The V end lost 0 bases, the J end lost 3 bases, and 15 bases lay between the germline ends. This CDR3 is 16 amino acids long. From germline, CDR1 is LNHNV and CDR2 YYDKDF (reference sequence). Here the CDR3 DNA reads TGTGCCACCAGCAGAGAGGGGGTGGGGATAGACTACGAGCAGTACTTC. It yields the protein CATSREGVGIDYEQYF.

The rearrangement joins TRBV5-1 to TRBJ2-7; 9 bases are a match to TRBD1. With V trimmed by 0 bases and J by 4 bases, 8 bases remained unmatched. There are 16 residues in the CDR3. Germline CDR1 is SGHRS and CDR2 is YFSETQ. CDR3 in amino acids: CASSLGKGQGRYEQYF. In nucleotides, the CDR3 is TGCGCCAGCAGCTTGGGGAAGGGACAGGGACGATACGAGCAGTACTTC.

The chain joins TRBV12-5 to TRBJ2-1; 9 bases are shared with TRBD2. The germline V gene encodes CDR1 LGHNT and CDR2 FRNRAP. V shed 2 bases, J shed 5 bases, and the junction held 4 bases outside the gene matches. CDR3 size: 15 residues. The CDR3 loop reads CASGLWRGGHNEQFF. The DNA of the CDR3 is TGTGCTAGTGGTTTGTGGCGGGGGGGCCACAATGAGCAGTTCTTC.

The chain carries TRBV5-6 and TRBJ2-7; 7 bases map to TRBD1. The CDR3 spans 13 residues. CDR1 is SGHDT and CDR2 is YYEEEE in the germline V gene. V shed 3 bases, J shed 5 bases, and the junction held 5 bases outside the gene matches. The CDR3 protein is CASSWGQSNEQYF. CDR3 DNA sequence: TGTGCCAGCAGCTGGGGACAGTCAAACGAGCAGTACTTC.

V gene TRBV6-5 combines with J gene TRBJ2-1, with unresolved D. Looked up from germline, CDR1 is MNHEY and CDR2 is SVGAGI. Trimming cost V 4 bases and J 0 bases, with 10 bases left between them. The CDR3 covers 15 residues. This chain's CDR3 is CASSSEVSSYNEQFF. The CDR3 DNA sequence: TGTGCCAGCAGTTCCGAGGTTAGCTCCTACAATGAGCAGTTCTTC.

The rearrangement joins TRBV27 to TRBJ2-7, with 8 bases lining up with TRBD2. J gave up 0 bases and V 4 bases, and 8 bases lay outside the gene matches. CDR3 length: 16 residues. Germline V gene lookup returns CDR1 MNHEY and CDR2 SMNVEV (reference sequence). CDR3 coding DNA: TGTGCCAGCAGTTCAACCGGGACTAGGAGCTCCTACGAGCAGTACTTC. Protein sequence: CASSSTGTRSSYEQYF.

This chain uses TRBV28 with TRBJ2-2; tentative D call: TRBD2 (6 bases). The length of the CDR3 is 16 residues. V lost 6 bases to trimming and J lost 2 bases, with 16 bases between them. Germline values: CDR1 MDHEN, CDR2 SYDVKM. The CDR3 DNA reads TGTGCCAGCAGCGTCATGGGGACTCCAAACACCGGGGAGCTGTTTTTT. Encoded protein: CASSVMGTPNTGELFF.

The CDR3 nucleotides read TGCGCCAGCAGCAGGAGGGCGGGAGTTATCACCGGGGAGCTGTTTTTT. Amino acid sequence: CASSRRAGVITGELFF. The V call is TRBV5-1, the J call TRBJ2-2; 7 nucleotides match TRBD2. The germline gives CDR1 SGHRS, CDR2 YFSETQ. The CDR3 sequence is 16 residues long. The trim removed 4 bases at V and 4 bases at J, leaving 10 bases unmatched.

The J gene is TRBJ2-7, the V gene TRBV7-8, with 10 bases lining up with TRBD2. This CDR3 contains 15 residues. The V and J ends lost 4 bases and 2 bases, in that order; junction bases with no gene match: 5. The germline V gene encodes CDR1 SGHVS and CDR2 FQNEAQ. The CDR3 DNA sequence: TGTGCCAGCAGCTCCGTAGCGGGAGGTCCCTACGAGCAGTACTTC. This gives the protein CASSSVAGGPYEQYF.

This chain joins TRBV2 and TRBJ2-1, with 9 nucleotides matching TRBD1. J gave up 6 bases and V 3 bases, and 3 bases lay outside the gene matches. The CDR3 runs 14 residues. From germline, CDR1 is SNHLY and CDR2 FYNNEI. The CDR3 spells CASSEGQGFNEQFF. The DNA for the CDR3 is TGTGCCAGCAGTGAGGGACAGGGTTTCAATGAGCAGTTCTTC.

V is TRBV7-6 and J is TRBJ2-7, with 9 bases that match TRBD1. Trimming took 5 bases from V and 5 from J; bases not matched to a gene: 4. The CDR3 consists of 13 residues. Germline assignment: CDR1 SGHVS and CDR2 FNYEAQ. Here the CDR3 DNA reads TGTGCCAGCAGCCCGGGACAGGGTAACGAGCAGTACTTC. Its translation: CASSPGQGNEQYF.

The genes are TRBV27 and TRBJ1-4; 7 bases agree with TRBD1. Unmatched junction bases numbered 10, after V lost 5 bases and J lost 7 bases. The CDR3 has 15 amino acids. Per the germline V gene, CDR1 is MNHEY and CDR2 is SMNVEV (reference sequence). The CDR3 region is CASSLSTGFGEKLFF. The CDR3 bases are TGTGCCAGCAGTCTCTCGACAGGGTTTGGTGAAAAACTGTTTTTT.

As to this clone: Relative to the germline gene, one junction end is altered; a read error may explain this. The chain uses TRBV27 and TRBJ2-1; maybe TRBD2 (5 bases). Germline V CDR1 and CDR2: MNHEY, SMNVEV (reference sequence). The CDR3 is made up of 13 amino acids. The CDR3 protein is CASSFSVRATPLF. For the CDR3, the DNA is TGTGCCAGCAGTTTTTCCGTGCGGGCTACGCCGCTCTTC.